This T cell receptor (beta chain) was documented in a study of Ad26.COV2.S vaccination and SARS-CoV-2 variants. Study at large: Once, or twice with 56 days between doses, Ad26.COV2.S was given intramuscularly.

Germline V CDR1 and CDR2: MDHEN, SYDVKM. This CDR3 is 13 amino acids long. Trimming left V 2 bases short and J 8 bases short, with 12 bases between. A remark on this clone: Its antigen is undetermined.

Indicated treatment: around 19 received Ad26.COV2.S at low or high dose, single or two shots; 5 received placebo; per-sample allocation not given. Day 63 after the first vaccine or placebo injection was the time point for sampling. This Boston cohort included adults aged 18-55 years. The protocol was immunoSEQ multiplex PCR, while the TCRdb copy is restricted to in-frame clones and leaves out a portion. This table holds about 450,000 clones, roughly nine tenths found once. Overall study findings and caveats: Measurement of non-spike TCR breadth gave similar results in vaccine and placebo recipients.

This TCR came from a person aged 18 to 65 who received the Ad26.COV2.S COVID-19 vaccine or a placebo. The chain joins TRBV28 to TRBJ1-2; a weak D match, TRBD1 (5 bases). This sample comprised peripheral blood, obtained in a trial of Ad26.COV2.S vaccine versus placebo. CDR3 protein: CASSLPTAGGYTF. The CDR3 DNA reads TGTGCCAGCAGTTTACCGACAGCTGGGGGCTACACCTTC.